The clone carrying this T cell receptor (beta chain) was picked up many times. What it binds is unknown. The data originate from a study of response to subunit inactivated influenza vaccine. General study results and limits: A suggestion made by the authors is that each seasonal influenza vaccination recruits few new T cells.

TCRdb used MiXCR to reprocess the RT-PCR reads, holding one entry per CDR3 protein. The table includes 550,000 to 800,000 distinct CDR3 sequences, 15% to 17% detected once. There are 15 residues in the CDR3. Germline lookup yields CDR1 LGHDT and CDR2 YNNKEL (reference sequence). Unmatched junction bases numbered 5, after V lost 3 bases and J lost 4 bases. This receptor was identified in a man aged 45 to 65 who received an inactivated influenza vaccine. This sample comprised PBMCs from blood, obtained about 12 days after vaccination. This rearrangement joins TRBV3-1 to TRBJ2-5; 10 bases align to TRBD2. The CDR3 nucleotides read TGTGCCAGCAGCCACCTAGCGGGGGTGGGAGAGACCCAGTACTTC. Amino acid sequence: CASSHLAGVGETQYF.